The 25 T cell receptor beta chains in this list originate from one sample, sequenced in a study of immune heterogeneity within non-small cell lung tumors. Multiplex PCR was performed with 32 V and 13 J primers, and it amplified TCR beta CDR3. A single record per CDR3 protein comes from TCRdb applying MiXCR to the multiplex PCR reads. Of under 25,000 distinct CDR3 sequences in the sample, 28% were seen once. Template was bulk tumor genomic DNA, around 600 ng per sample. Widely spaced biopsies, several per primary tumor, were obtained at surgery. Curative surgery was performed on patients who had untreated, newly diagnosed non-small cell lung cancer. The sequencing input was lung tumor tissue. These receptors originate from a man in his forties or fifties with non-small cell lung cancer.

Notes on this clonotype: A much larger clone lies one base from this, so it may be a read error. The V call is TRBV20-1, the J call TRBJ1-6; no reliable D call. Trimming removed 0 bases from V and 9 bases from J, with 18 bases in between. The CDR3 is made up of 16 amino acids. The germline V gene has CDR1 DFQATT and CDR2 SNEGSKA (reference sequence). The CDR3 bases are TGCAGTGCTAGAGATTCCCGGTTCAGAGCTTCTTCACCCCTCCACTTT. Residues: CSARDSRFRASSPLHF.

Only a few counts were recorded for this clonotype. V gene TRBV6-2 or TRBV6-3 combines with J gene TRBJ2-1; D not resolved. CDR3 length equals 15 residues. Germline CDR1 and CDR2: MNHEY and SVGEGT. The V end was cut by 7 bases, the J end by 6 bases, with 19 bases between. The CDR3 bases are TGTGCCAGCACCCCTTTTTTGACCTTCTTCAATGAGCAGTTCTTC. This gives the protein CASTPFLTFFNEQFF.

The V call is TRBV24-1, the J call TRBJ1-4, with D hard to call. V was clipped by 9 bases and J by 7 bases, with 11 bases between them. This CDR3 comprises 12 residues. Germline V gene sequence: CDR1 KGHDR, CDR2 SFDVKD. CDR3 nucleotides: TGTGCCACCCGAACGGCTCTTGAAAAACTGTTTTTT. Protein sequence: CATRTALEKLFF.

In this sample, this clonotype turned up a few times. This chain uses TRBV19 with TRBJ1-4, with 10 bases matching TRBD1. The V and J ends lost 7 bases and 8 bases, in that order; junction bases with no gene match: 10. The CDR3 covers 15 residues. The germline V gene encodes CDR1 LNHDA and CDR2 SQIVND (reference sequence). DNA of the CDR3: TGTGCCAGTAAGACAGGGGGCGTCGGACTAGAAAAACTGTTTTTT. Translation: CASKTGGVGLEKLFF.

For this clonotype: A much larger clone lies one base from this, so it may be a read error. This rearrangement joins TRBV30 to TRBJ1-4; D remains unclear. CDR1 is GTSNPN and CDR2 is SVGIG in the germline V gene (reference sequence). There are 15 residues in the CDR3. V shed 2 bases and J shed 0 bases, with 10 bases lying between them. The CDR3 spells CAWSFKTTTNEKLFF. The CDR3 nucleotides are TGTGCCTGGAGTTTTAAGACAACAACTAATGAAAAACTGTTTTTT.

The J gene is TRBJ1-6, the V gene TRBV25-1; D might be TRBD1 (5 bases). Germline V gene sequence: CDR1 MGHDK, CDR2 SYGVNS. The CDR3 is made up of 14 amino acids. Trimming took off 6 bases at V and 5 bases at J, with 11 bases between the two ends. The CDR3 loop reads CASRSEGNNSPLHF. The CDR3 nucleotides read TGTGCCAGCAGGAGTGAGGGGAATAATTCACCCCTCCACTTT.

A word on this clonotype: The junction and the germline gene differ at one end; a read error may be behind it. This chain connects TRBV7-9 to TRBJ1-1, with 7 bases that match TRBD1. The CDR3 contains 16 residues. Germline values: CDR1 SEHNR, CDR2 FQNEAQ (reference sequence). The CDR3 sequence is CARSLTGIWGNTEAFF. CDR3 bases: TGTGCCAGAAGCTTGACAGGGATATGGGGGAACACTGAAGCTTTCTTT.

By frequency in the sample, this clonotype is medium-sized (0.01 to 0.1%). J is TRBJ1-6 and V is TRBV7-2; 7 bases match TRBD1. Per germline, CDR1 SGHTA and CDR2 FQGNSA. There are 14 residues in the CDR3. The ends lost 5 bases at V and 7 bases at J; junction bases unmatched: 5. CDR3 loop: CASSQGTANSPLHF. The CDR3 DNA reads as TGTGCCAGCAGCCAGGGGACAGCCAATTCACCCCTCCACTTT.

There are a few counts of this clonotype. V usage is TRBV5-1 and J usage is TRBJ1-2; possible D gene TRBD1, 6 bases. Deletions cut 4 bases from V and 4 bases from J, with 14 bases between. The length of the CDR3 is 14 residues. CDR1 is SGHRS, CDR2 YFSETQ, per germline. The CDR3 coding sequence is TGCGCCAGCAGCCAGGGGACGGCCAGCTATGGCTACACCTTC. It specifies CASSQGTASYGYTF. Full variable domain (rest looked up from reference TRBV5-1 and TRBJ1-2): KAGVTQTPRYLIKTRGQQVTLSCSPISGHRSVSWYQQTPGQGLQFLFEYFSETQRNKGNFPGRFSGRQFSNSRSEMNVSTLELGDSALYLCASSQGTASYGYTFGSGTRLTVV.

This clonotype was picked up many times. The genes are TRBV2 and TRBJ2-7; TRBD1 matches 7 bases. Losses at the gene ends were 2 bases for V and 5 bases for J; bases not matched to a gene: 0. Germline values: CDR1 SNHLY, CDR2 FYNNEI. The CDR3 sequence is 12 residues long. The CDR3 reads CASSEQGDEQYF. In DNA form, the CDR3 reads TGTGCCAGCAGTGAACAGGGGGACGAGCAGTACTTC.

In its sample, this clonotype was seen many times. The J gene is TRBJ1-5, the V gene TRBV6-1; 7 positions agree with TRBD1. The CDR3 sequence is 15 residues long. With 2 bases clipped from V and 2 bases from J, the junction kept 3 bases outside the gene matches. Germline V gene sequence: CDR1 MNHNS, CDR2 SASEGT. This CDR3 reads CASSERGLGNQPQHF. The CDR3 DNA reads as TGTGCCAGCAGTGAAAGGGGGCTAGGCAATCAGCCCCAGCATTTT.

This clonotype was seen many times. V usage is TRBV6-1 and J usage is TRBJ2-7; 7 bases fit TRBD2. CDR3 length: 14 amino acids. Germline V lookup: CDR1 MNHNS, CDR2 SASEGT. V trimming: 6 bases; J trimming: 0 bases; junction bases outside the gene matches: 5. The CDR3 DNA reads TGTGCCAGCAGGAGGCGGGAGAGCTCCTACGAGCAGTACTTC. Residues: CASRRRESSYEQYF.

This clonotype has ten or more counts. The CDR3 DNA reads TGTGCCAGCAGTGGTGTGGGTCAGCCCCAGCATTTT. It encodes CASSGVGQPQHF. The rearrangement links TRBV6-1 to TRBJ1-5; no clear D. The CDR3 has 12 amino acids. Trimming pared 4 bases from V and 6 bases from J, leaving 7 bases between. Germline lookup yields CDR1 MNHNS and CDR2 SASEGT.

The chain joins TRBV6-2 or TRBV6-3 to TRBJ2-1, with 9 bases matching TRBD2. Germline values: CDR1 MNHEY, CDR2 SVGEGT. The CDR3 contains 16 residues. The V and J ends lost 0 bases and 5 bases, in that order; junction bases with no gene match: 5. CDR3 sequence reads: CASSYSGAGGHNEQFF. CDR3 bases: TGTGCCAGCAGTTACTCGGGAGCGGGAGGTCACAATGAGCAGTTCTTC.

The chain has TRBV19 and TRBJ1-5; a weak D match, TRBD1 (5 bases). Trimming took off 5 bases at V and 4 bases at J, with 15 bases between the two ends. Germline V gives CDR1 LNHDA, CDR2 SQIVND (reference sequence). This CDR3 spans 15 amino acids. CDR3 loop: CASSLPGRQNQPQHF. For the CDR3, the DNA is TGTGCCAGTAGTCTTCCGGGACGGCAGAATCAGCCCCAGCATTTT.

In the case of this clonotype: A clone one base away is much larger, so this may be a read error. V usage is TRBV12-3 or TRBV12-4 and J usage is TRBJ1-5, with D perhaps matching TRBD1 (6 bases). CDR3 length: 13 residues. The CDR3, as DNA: TGTGCCAGCAGTTTGTCACAGGGAGAGCCCCAGAATTTT. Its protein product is CASSLSQGEPQNF.

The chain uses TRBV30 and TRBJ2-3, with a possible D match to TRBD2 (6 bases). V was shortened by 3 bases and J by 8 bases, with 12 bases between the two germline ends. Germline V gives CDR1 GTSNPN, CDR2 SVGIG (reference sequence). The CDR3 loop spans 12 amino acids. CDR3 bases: TGTGCCTGGAGGCGGGAAGGAGGTACGCAGTATTTT. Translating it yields CAWRREGGTQYF.

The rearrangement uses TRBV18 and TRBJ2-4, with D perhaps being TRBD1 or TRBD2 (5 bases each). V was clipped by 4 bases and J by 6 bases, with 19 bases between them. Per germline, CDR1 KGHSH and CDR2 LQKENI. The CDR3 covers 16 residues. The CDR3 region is CASSLGTTGTGNIQYF. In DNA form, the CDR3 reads TGTGCCAGCTCACTAGGGACGACCGGGACGGGAAACATTCAGTACTTC.

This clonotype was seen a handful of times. The CDR3 here is CAWSVGGNTEAFF. In DNA, the CDR3 is TGTGCCTGGAGTGTAGGGGGGAACACTGAAGCTTTCTTT. This sequence joins TRBV30 and TRBJ1-1; weak D call: TRBD1 (6 bases). The germline CDR1 and CDR2 sequences are GTSNPN and SVGIG (reference sequence). The ends were cut back, 0 bases at V and 1 base at J, with 6 bases in the middle. The CDR3 runs 13 residues.

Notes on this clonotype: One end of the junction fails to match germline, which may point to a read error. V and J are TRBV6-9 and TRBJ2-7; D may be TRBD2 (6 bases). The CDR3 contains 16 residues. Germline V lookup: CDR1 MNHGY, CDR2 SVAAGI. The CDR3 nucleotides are TGTGCCAGCAGTAATTCCGGGACCGGGGGATGCTACGAGCAGTACTTC. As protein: CASSNSGTGGCYEQYF.

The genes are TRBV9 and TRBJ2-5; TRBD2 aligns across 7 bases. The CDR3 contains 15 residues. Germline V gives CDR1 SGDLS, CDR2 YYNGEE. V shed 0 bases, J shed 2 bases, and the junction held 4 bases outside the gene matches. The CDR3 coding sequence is TGTGCCAGCAGCGTAGACGTGGGAGGGCAAGAGACCCAGTACTTC. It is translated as CASSVDVGGQETQYF.

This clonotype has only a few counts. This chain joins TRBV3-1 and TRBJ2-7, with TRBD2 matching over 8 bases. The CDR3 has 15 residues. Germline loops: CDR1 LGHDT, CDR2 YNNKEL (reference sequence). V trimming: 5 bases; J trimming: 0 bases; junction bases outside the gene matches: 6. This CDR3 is CASSTTSESSYEQYF. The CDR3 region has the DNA TGTGCCAGCAGCACGACTAGCGAAAGCTCCTACGAGCAGTACTTC.

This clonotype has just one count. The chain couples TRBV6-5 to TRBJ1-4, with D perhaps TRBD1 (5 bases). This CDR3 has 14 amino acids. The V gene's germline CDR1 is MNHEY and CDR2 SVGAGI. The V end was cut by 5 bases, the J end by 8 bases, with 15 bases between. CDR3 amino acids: CASSILREGEKLFF. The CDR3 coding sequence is TGTGCCAGCAGTATACTCAGGGAGGGGGAAAAACTGTTTTTT.

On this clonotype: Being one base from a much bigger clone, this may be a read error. The CDR3 nucleotides are TGTGCCAGCAGTTACTCGAAACAAAGCGGGAGAGTCCACGAGCAGTACTTC. It is translated as CASSYSKQSGRVHEQYF. The chain uses TRBV6-7 and TRBJ2-7; 8 nucleotides agree with TRBD2. TRBV6-7 is recorded as an ORF, its role being uncertain. CDR3 length: 17 amino acids. Trimming cost V 0 bases and J 5 bases; bases outside gene matches: 12.

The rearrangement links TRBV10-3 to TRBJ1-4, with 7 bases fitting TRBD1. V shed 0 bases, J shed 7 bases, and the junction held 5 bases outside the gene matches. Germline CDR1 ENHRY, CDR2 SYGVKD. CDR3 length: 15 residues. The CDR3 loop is CAISESRGLGEKLFF. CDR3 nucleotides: TGTGCCATCAGTGAGTCAAGGGGGCTTGGTGAAAAACTGTTTTTT.